The 28 T cell receptor beta chains in this list originate from one sample, sequenced in a study of human T cells and chemical hapten exposure. It was from unfractionated whole blood that total RNA was extracted. TCRdb re-called the 5' RACE reads through MiXCR, storing one row per CDR3 protein. The sample yields 110,000 to 150,000 distinct CDR3 sequences, roughly 4% seen once. Receptors were obtained from a female donor in good health.

In the case of this clonotype: A clone one base away is much larger, so this may be a read error. The chain carries TRBV5-1 and TRBJ1-1; maybe TRBD1 (6 bases). Germline-derived CDR1 and CDR2 are SGHRS and YFSETQ. CDR3 size: 14 residues. The CDR3 nucleotides are TGCGCCAGCAGCTTGTTCACAGGGAACGCTGAAGCTTTCTTT. This codes for CASSLFTGNAEAFF.

This clonotype occurred a few times. This sequence joins TRBV7-2 and TRBJ2-3; the match to TRBD2 covers 16 bases. The CDR3 is 17 amino acids. V lost 7 bases, J lost 5 bases, and 9 bases stayed unmatched. Germline V lookup: CDR1 SGHTA, CDR2 FQGNSA. The CDR3: CASIPPGLAGGIDTQYF. CDR3 nucleotide sequence: TGTGCCAGCATCCCCCCGGGACTAGCGGGGGGGATAGATACGCAGTATTTT.

There are many counts of this clonotype. This rearrangement joins TRBV5-1 to TRBJ2-5; possible D gene TRBD1, 6 bases. The CDR3 contains 15 residues. V dropped 3 bases and J dropped 4 bases, with 16 bases sitting between them. Germline V gene data show CDR1 as SGHRS and CDR2 as YFSETQ. CDR3 sequence: CASSSSQGGGETQYF. The CDR3 DNA is TGCGCCAGCAGCTCTTCACAGGGCGGTGGAGAGACCCAGTACTTC.

The sample holds many counts of this clonotype. The CDR3 reads CASSLGGTGYTF. As DNA, the CDR3 is TGTGCCAGCAGCTTAGGAGGGACTGGCTACACCTTC. This rearrangement joins TRBV7-9 to TRBJ1-2; tentatively, D is TRBD1 (5 bases). This CDR3 has 12 residues. Germline CDR1 reads SEHNR; CDR2 reads FQNEAQ (reference sequence). Trimming took 1 base from V and 7 from J, leaving 7 bases between them.

This clonotype has a count of ten or more. CDR3 sequence: CSVEDDEDPYEQYF. The CDR3 bases are TGCAGCGTTGAAGATGACGAGGACCCATACGAGCAGTACTTC. The chain links TRBV29-1 to TRBJ2-7; D uncertain. Deletions cut 0 bases from V and 4 bases from J, with 13 bases between. The CDR3 length is 14 residues. Germline values: CDR1 SQVTM, CDR2 ANQGSEA.

In the case of this clonotype: A read error is possible here, since a much larger clone lies one base away. The V and J genes are TRBV4-3 and TRBJ1-4, with D hard to call. This CDR3 spans 14 amino acids. Germline CDR1 and CDR2: LGHNA and YSLEER. V shed 2 bases and J shed 10 bases, with 14 bases lying between them. The CDR3 region has the DNA TGCGCCAGCAGCCAATGGCCAGGATCTGGAAAACTGTTTTTT. Amino acids: CASSQWPGSGKLFF.

This clonotype has ten or more counts. This may be a read error, as it is one base from a much larger clone. The rearrangement joins TRBV6-6 to TRBJ2-4; D remains ambiguous. The CDR3 covers 13 residues. Trimming cost V 6 bases and J 0 bases, with 6 bases left between them. Germline CDR1 is MNHNY and CDR2 is SVGAGI (reference sequence). CDR3 sequence (DNA): TGTGCCAGCAGGGAGCGAGCCAAAAACATTCAGTACTTC. This encodes CASRERAKNIQYF.

The V gene is TRBV18, the J gene TRBJ2-7, with D tentatively TRBD2 (5 bases). The ends were cut back, 3 bases at V and 2 bases at J, with 11 bases in the middle. CDR1 and CDR2 from the germline V gene are KGHSH and LQKENI. The CDR3 is 14 amino acids. The CDR3 sequence is CASSPNAGAYEQYF. CDR3 nucleotides: TGTGCCAGCTCACCGAACGCCGGGGCCTACGAGCAGTACTTC. The whole variable domain, filled in from reference TRBV18 and TRBJ2-7, reads NAGVMQNPRHLVRRRGQEARLRCSPMKGHSHVYWYRQLPEEGLKFMVYLQKENIIDESGMPKERFSAEFPKEGPSILRIQQVVRGDSAAYFCASSPNAGAYEQYFGPGTRLTVT.

In this sample, this clonotype turned up many times. The chain joins TRBV14 to TRBJ2-3; maybe TRBD2 (5 bases). The CDR3 contains 18 residues. V lost 2 bases to trimming and J lost 9 bases, with 27 bases between them. Germline V lookup: CDR1 SGHDN, CDR2 FVKESK. The CDR3 region has the DNA TGTGCCAGCAGCCAACGCCGGAGGATCAGATTTTTAGGAGACACGCAGTATTTT. Amino acids: CASSQRRRIRFLGDTQYF.

This clonotype was counted ten times or more. The chain is built from TRBV5-1 and TRBJ1-1; 7 nucleotides line up with TRBD1. This CDR3 is built from 16 residues. Germline V gives CDR1 SGHRS, CDR2 YFSETQ. With V trimmed by 3 bases and J by 2 bases, 10 bases remained unmatched. The CDR3 DNA follows: TGCGCCAGCAGCTGGGTTCCGCAGGGGGGCAACACTGAAGCTTTCTTT. Protein product: CASSWVPQGGNTEAFF.

This clonotype was counted many times. This chain uses TRBV14 with TRBJ2-2; no definite D call. The CDR3 contains 14 residues. Per the germline V gene, CDR1 is SGHDN and CDR2 is FVKESK. V lost 1 base to trimming and J lost 5 bases, with 8 bases between them. CDR3 in amino acids: CASSQAWFTGELFF. In DNA, the CDR3 is TGTGCCAGCAGCCAAGCCTGGTTTACCGGGGAGCTGTTTTTT.

This clonotype came up many times. The rearrangement links TRBV5-6 to TRBJ2-5; D is ambiguous. CDR1 is SGHDT and CDR2 is YYEEEE in the germline V gene. CDR3 size: 13 residues. V lost 0 bases and J 2 bases, leaving 5 bases between the germline ends. CDR3 sequence reads: CASSLDYQETQYF. The CDR3 nucleotides read TGTGCCAGCAGCTTGGACTATCAAGAGACCCAGTACTTC.

This clonotype was counted many times. The J gene is TRBJ1-5, the V gene TRBV29-1, with D perhaps TRBD1 (5 bases). The germline V gene encodes CDR1 SQVTM and CDR2 ANQGSEA. The CDR3 is 14 residues long. V dropped 4 bases and J dropped 1 base, with 11 bases sitting between them. CDR3 in DNA: TGCAGCGTTGCCGCAGGGACGAGCAATCAGCCCCAGCATTTT. Amino acid sequence: CSVAAGTSNQPQHF.

This clonotype was seen more than once but under ten times. The V and J genes are TRBV28 and TRBJ2-7; TRBD2 might be the D (6 bases). Germline-derived CDR1 and CDR2 are MDHEN and SYDVKM. This CDR3 has 14 amino acids. Trimming removed 5 bases at V and 0 bases at J, with 11 bases between. In DNA, the CDR3 is TGTGCCAGCAGTGCGGGACGTCTCTCCTACGAGCAGTACTTC. It codes for CASSAGRLSYEQYF.

This clonotype was seen many times. The chain combines TRBV3-1 with TRBJ1-1, with 9 bases lining up with TRBD1. In germline, CDR1 is LGHDT, CDR2 YNNKEL (reference sequence). V dropped 4 bases and J dropped 5; count of bases not matched to a gene: 8. The length of the CDR3 is 15 residues. The CDR3 is CASSRDPGQGTEAFF. CDR3 sequence (DNA): TGTGCCAGCAGCCGGGATCCGGGACAGGGTACTGAAGCTTTCTTT.

This clonotype was picked up many times. The chain combines TRBV5-5 with TRBJ1-6, with D maybe TRBD1 (6 bases). The germline V and J ends were trimmed by 4 bases and 1 base, with 9 bases remaining between them. CDR1 SGHKS and CDR2 YYEKEE come from the germline V gene (reference sequence). This CDR3 is built from 15 residues. The CDR3 region is CASSPRGSYNSPLHF. CDR3 DNA sequence: TGTGCCAGCAGCCCTAGGGGGTCCTATAATTCACCCCTCCACTTT.

This clonotype was seen a few times. V and J are TRBV24-1 and TRBJ2-3, with a weak D call TRBD2 (5 bases). Germline loops: CDR1 KGHDR, CDR2 SFDVKD. Trimming left V 2 bases short and J 1 base short, with 15 bases between. The CDR3 is 17 amino acids. CDR3: CATSDSYHTGGTDTQYF. The CDR3 DNA follows: TGTGCCACCAGTGATTCGTACCATACCGGGGGCACAGATACGCAGTATTTT.

This clonotype showed up many times. This chain uses TRBV6-1 with TRBJ2-3, with 8 positions matching TRBD2. Germline V gene data show CDR1 as MNHNS and CDR2 as SASEGT. J was trimmed by 1 base and V by 2 bases; bases with no gene match: 8. The CDR3 length is 17 residues. The CDR3 is CASSERGGQIGTDTQYF. The DNA of the CDR3 is TGTGCCAGCAGTGAACGGGGGGGGCAAATAGGCACAGATACGCAGTATTTT.

In the case of this clonotype: Just one base apart from a much larger clone, this may be a read error. This chain uses TRBV5-4 with TRBJ2-2; D is possibly TRBD2 (5 bases). The CDR3 contains 15 residues. Germline V gene data show CDR1 as SGHNT and CDR2 as YYREEE (reference sequence). The V gene lost 2 bases and the J gene lost 6 bases, with 14 bases spanning the gap. The CDR3 is CASSLAWRAAGELFF. CDR3 in DNA: TGTGCCAGCAGCTTAGCGTGGCGGGCGGCCGGGGAGCTGTTTTTT.

This clonotype was found many times. This chain uses TRBV6-2 or TRBV6-3 with TRBJ2-1; D is uncertain. Germline assignment: CDR1 MNHEY and CDR2 SVGEGT. The CDR3 covers 13 residues. The germline V and J ends were trimmed by 2 bases and 7 bases, with 9 bases remaining between them. The CDR3 loop reads CASSYVGKNEQFF. CDR3 DNA sequence: TGTGCCAGCAGTTACGTTGGGAAAAATGAGCAGTTCTTC.

The chain joins TRBV9 to TRBJ2-1, with D possibly being TRBD1 (5 bases). Germline CDR1 is SGDLS and CDR2 is YYNGEE. There are 13 residues in the CDR3. Trimming pared 2 bases from V and 2 bases from J, leaving 5 bases between. CDR3 residues: CASSVRAYNEQFF. The CDR3 DNA sequence: TGTGCCAGCAGCGTCAGGGCCTACAATGAGCAGTTCTTC.

There are a few counts of this clonotype. V usage is TRBV30 and J usage is TRBJ2-1; 8 positions match TRBD1. Trimming took 2 bases from V and 5 from J; bases not matched to a gene: 8. The CDR3 is 15 amino acids. Germline values: CDR1 GTSNPN, CDR2 SVGIG (reference sequence). The CDR3 DNA follows: TGTGCCTGGAGTTGGGGAGGACAGGGAAACAATGAGCAGTTCTTC. Translating gives CAWSWGGQGNNEQFF.

At least ten counts were recorded for this clonotype. The rearrangement uses TRBV5-1 and TRBJ1-1; D remains ambiguous. The CDR3 is 14 amino acids. From germline, CDR1 is SGHRS and CDR2 YFSETQ. The V end lost 1 base, the J end lost 4 bases, and 11 bases lay between the germline ends. CDR3 nucleotide sequence: TGCGCCAGCAGCTTGAACAGTTTTCGCACTGAAGCTTTCTTT. The encoded protein is CASSLNSFRTEAFF.

The table lists this clonotype with many counts. The rearrangement joins TRBV20-1 to TRBJ2-3, with 7 bases lining up with TRBD1. In germline, CDR1 is DFQATT, CDR2 SNEGSKA (reference sequence). Trimming at V came to 4 bases and at J to 0 bases, leaving 7 bases not matched to a gene. This CDR3 has 15 residues. The CDR3 loop reads CSATHPGQSTDTQYF. The CDR3 DNA follows: TGCAGTGCTACACATCCGGGACAGAGCACAGATACGCAGTATTTT.

This clonotype was recorded many times. This sequence joins TRBV15 and TRBJ1-5; unclear D gene. The CDR3 spans 15 residues. Per germline, CDR1 LNHNV and CDR2 YYDKDF (reference sequence). V lost 0 bases and J lost 2, with 8 bases in between. DNA for the CDR3: TGTGCCACCAGCAGAGAACTATCGGGCAATCAGCCCCAGCATTTT. As protein: CATSRELSGNQPQHF.

This clonotype was detected only a few times. The V gene is TRBV18, the J gene TRBJ1-4; D not resolved. The ends were cut back, 0 bases at V and 6 bases at J, with 8 bases in the middle. Germline CDR1 reads KGHSH; CDR2 reads LQKENI. The CDR3 runs to 14 residues. The DNA of the CDR3 is TGTGCCAGCTCACCACCGTTTTCGGATGAAAAACTGTTTTTT. Translated: CASSPPFSDEKLFF.

This clonotype was counted at least ten times. This sequence joins TRBV7-6 and TRBJ1-6; D call uncertain. CDR1 and CDR2 (germline): SGHVS, FNYEAQ. Trimming took 5 bases from V and 11 from J, leaving 16 bases between them. The CDR3 contains 14 residues. CDR3 coding DNA: TGTGCCAGCAGCCTATCCGTCGCGGATCCACCCCTCCACTTT. It is translated as CASSLSVADPPLHF.

In its sample, this clonotype was seen many times. This chain links TRBV6-2 or TRBV6-3 with TRBJ2-3; D possibly corresponds to TRBD1 (6 bases). The CDR3 spans 15 residues. V lost 2 bases and J lost 2, with 11 bases in between. From germline, CDR1 is MNHEY and CDR2 SVGEGT. The CDR3 region is CASSYTGHYTDTQYF. The CDR3 region has the DNA TGTGCCAGCAGTTACACGGGACACTACACAGATACGCAGTATTTT.